A selection of T cell receptor beta chains follows, all from one sample in a study of blood T cell repertoires in COVID-19. Using immunoSEQ multiplex PCR, the repertoire was profiled, and TCRdb retains in-frame clones only, with some absent. The sample contains 250,000 to 350,000 clones, approximately 88% of which appear only once. The specimen was peripheral blood. The receptor source for this set is a human donor with COVID-19, enrolled during active disease. The donor label of this sample is uncertain. CDR3s include the opening cysteine and the closing phenylalanine or tryptophan. Fields, in order: D gene, V gene, J gene, clone size, CDR3 DNA, CDR3 protein. The D gene is left open where the match is weak. Not all rows give a size; the values are once, few, many and, for expanded clones, a class.

>-|TRBV19|TRBJ2-5|-
TGTGCCAGTAGTACCAGCGGACTGACGACCGGAGAGACCCAGTACTTC
CASSTSGLTTGETQYF
>TRBD2|TRBV5-1|TRBJ2-3|once
TGCGCCAGCAGCGCCGGACTAGCGGGAGGGCTAGTTAGCACAGATACGCAGTATTTT
CASSAGLAGGLVSTDTQYF
>-|TRBV19|TRBJ2-3|-
TGTGCCAGTAGTCGACAGTCCGGGAGTACGCAGTATTTT
CASSRQSGSTQYF
>-|TRBV28|TRBJ2-5|-
TGTGCCAGCAGTCTCAATGGGGGCGGGGGCAGCCAAGAGACCCAGTACTTC
CASSLNGGGGSQETQYF
>-|TRBV28|TRBJ1-6|few
TGTGCCAGCAGTTTTACAGGGAAAGGATATAATTCACCCCTCCACTTT
CASSFTGKGYNSPLHF
>TRBD2|TRBV5-5|TRBJ2-1|-
TGTGCCAGCAGCAAACTAGCGGGAGGGCCTAATGAGCAGTTCTTC
CASSKLAGGPNEQFF
>-|TRBV7-2|TRBJ2-1|-
TGTGCCAGCAGCTCGACCGGGACTGGTTACAATGAGCAGTTCTTC
CASSSTGTGYNEQFF
>-|TRBV7-8|TRBJ2-7|-
TGTGCCAGCAGCCTCCGACAGATACCTATTGGCGAGCAGTACTTC
CASSLRQIPIGEQYF
>TRBD1|TRBV29-1|TRBJ2-7|-
TGCAGCGTTTCGGGACAGGGCTACGAGCAGTACTTC
CSVSGQGYEQYF
>-|TRBV6-5|TRBJ1-1|-
TGTGCCAGCAGTTACTCGCGACAGACCAACACTGAAGCTTTCTTT
CASSYSRQTNTEAFF
>-|TRBV3-1/TRBV3-2|TRBJ1-1|-
TGTGCCAGCAGCCTCTCCGCCGCCAGGAACACTGAAGCTTTCTTT
CASSLSAARNTEAFF
>-|TRBV19|TRBJ1-1|-
TGTGCCAGTAGTAGTACCCCAGGGGTAGCTGAAGCTTTCTTT
CASSSTPGVAEAFF
>TRBD1|TRBV3-1/TRBV3-2|TRBJ1-1|once
TGTGCCAGCAGGCAACTTTTAAACCGGGACAGGATGAACACTGAAGCTTTCTTT
CASRQLLNRDRMNTEAFF
>-|TRBV3-1/TRBV3-2|TRBJ2-7|-
TGTGCCAGCAGCCAAGGAGCCCTCTCCTACGAGCAGTACTTC
CASSQGALSYEQYF
>TRBD2|TRBV29-1|TRBJ2-1|-
TGCAGCGTTGAAGATCAGCTAGCGGGACTCAATGAGCAGTTCTTC
CSVEDQLAGLNEQFF
>TRBD2|TRBV29-1|TRBJ2-3|-
TGCAGCGCCCTGGCCGTGGTTAGCGGGAGAGGCACAGATACGCAGTATTTT
CSALAVVSGRGTDTQYF
>-|TRBV5-1|TRBJ2-2|-
TGCGCCAGCAGCTTGGGGAGATCCGGGGAGCTGTTTTTT
CASSLGRSGELFF
>TRBD2|TRBV3-1/TRBV3-2|TRBJ2-1|-
TGTGCCAGCAGGCAAATCGCCGGGACTAGCAGAGAGCAGTTCTTC
CASRQIAGTSREQFF
>-|TRBV5-5|TRBJ1-2|-
TGTGCCAGCAGCTTGAGGAGGGGCCCAACCAACTATGGCTACACCTTC
CASSLRRGPTNYGYTF
>TRBD1|TRBV28|TRBJ1-2|few
TGTGCCAGCAGCCCCCCTGGGACAGAAGACTATGGCTACACCTTC
CASSPPGTEDYGYTF
>TRBD2|TRBV2|TRBJ2-7|-
TGTGCCAGCAGTGATATGGGACTAGCGGGAGCCTACGAGCAGTACTTC
CASSDMGLAGAYEQYF
>-|TRBV14|TRBJ2-3|few
TGTGCCAGCAGCCACACCTACACAGATACGCAGTATTTT
CASSHTYTDTQYF
>-|TRBV10-3|TRBJ2-2|-
TGTGCCATCAGTGGGGGACAAGGTGTTAACACCGGGGAGCTGTTTTTT
CAISGGQGVNTGELFF
>TRBD1|TRBV5-6|TRBJ1-1|once
TGTGCCAGCAGCCTACAGGGGTTTTACACTGAAGCTTTCTTT
CASSLQGFYTEAFF
>-|TRBV6-2/TRBV6-3|TRBJ1-5|few
TGTGCCAGCAGTTGGTCAGGGTGGGGCAATCAGCCCCAGCATTTT
CASSWSGWGNQPQHF
>TRBD2|TRBV7-9|TRBJ2-7|-
TGTGCCAGCAGCTCTACGGGACTAGCGTACGAGCAGTACTTC
CASSSTGLAYEQYF
>TRBD1|TRBV4-2|TRBJ1-5|-
TGTGCCAGCAGCCAAGGCAGGGGGCCCCAGCCCCAGCATTTT
CASSQGRGPQPQHF
>-|TRBV5-1|TRBJ2-5|few
TGCGCCAGCAGCTTGGACGGGGAGACCCAGTACTTC
CASSLDGETQYF
>-|TRBV7-9|TRBJ1-1|few
TGTGCCAGCAGCAGGGATCTTGCGGGCACTGAAGCTTTCTTT
CASSRDLAGTEAFF
>-|TRBV9|TRBJ1-4|-
TGTGCCAGCACACCAGAAGGGGCAGTTGCAGCTAATGAAAAACTGTTTTTT
CASTPEGAVAANEKLFF
>-|TRBV28|TRBJ1-2|-
TGTGCCAGCGAGGGGAAGGAGGGTCGGTATGGCTACACCTTC
CASEGKEGRYGYTF
>TRBD2|TRBV2|TRBJ2-1|-
TGTGCCAGCAGCCAACTAGCGGGAGGGTACAATGAGCAGTTCTTC
CASSQLAGGYNEQFF
>TRBD1|TRBV30|TRBJ2-7|-
TGTGCCTGGAGTGGGGGGACAGGGCCCTACGAGCAGTACTTC
CAWSGGTGPYEQYF
>TRBD1|TRBV5-1|TRBJ2-1|once
TGCGCCAGCAGCCTCCGGACAGGGGTGAATGAGCAGTTCTTC
CASSLRTGVNEQFF